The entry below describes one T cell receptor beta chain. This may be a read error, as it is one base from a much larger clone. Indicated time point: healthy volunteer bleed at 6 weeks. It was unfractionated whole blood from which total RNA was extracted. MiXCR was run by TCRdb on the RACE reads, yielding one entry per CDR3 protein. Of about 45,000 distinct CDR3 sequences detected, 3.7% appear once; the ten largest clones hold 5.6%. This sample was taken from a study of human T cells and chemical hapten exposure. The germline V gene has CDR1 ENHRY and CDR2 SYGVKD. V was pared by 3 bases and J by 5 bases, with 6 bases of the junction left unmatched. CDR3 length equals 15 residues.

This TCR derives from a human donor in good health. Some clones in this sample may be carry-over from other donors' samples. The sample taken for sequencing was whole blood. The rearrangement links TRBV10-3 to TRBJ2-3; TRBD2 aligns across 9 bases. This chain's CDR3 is CAISDSGRPIDTQYF. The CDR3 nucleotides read TGTGCCATCAGTGATAGCGGGAGACCGATAGATACGCAGTATTTT.